This passage covers 6 T cell receptor beta chains from one sample sequenced in a study of cytomegalovirus exposure and HLA in healthy donors. PCR was performed using 60 Vbeta and 13 Jbeta primers. This table comes from immunoSEQ multiplex PCR, and its TCRdb copy is limited to in-frame clones, with some not included. The sample consists of 150,000 or so clones, around 65% of them appearing once. Sequencing used PBMCs. The receptors come from a woman aged 30 to 39 in good health and CMV-seropositive.

A single count supports this clone. This chain connects TRBV13 to TRBJ2-4; 7 bases match TRBD1. The V and J ends lost 8 bases and 7 bases, in that order; junction bases with no gene match: 14. Germline V gene sequence: CDR1 PRHDT, CDR2 FYEKMQ (reference sequence). CDR3 length equals 15 residues. The CDR3 DNA follows: TGTGCCAGCTCGCTAAATTCAGAAGGGGGCAACATTCAGTACTTC. Its protein product is CASSLNSEGGNIQYF.

V is TRBV18 and J is TRBJ1-3; D is undetermined. In germline, CDR1 is KGHSH, CDR2 LQKENI. The CDR3 is 17 amino acids. V shed 2 bases and J shed 1 base, with 15 bases lying between them. The CDR3, as DNA: TGTGCCAGCTCACCAGTCTCGAATCCCGGTTCTGGAAACACCATATATTTT. Translating it yields CASSPVSNPGSGNTIYF. The variable domain in full, completed from reference TRBV18 and TRBJ1-3, reads NAGVMQNPRHLVRRRGQEARLRCSPMKGHSHVYWYRQLPEEGLKFMVYLQKENIIDESGMPKERFSAEFPKEGPSILRIQQVVRGDSAAYFCASSPVSNPGSGNTIYFGEGSWLTVV.

The chain links TRBV6-5 to TRBJ2-5; 9 bases agree with TRBD1. In germline, CDR1 is MNHEY, CDR2 SVGAGI. The length of the CDR3 is 16 residues. V trimming: 0 bases; J trimming: 11 bases; junction bases outside the gene matches: 13. CDR3 bases: TGTGCCAGCAGTTACTCGGGGGCACAGGGGGCGAGAGAGCAGTACTTC. It yields the protein CASSYSGAQGAREQYF.

This chain connects TRBV15 to TRBJ2-2; 12 bases are shared with TRBD2. V shed 8 bases, J shed 0 bases, and the junction held 13 bases outside the gene matches. The germline CDR1 and CDR2 sequences are LNHNV and YYDKDF (reference sequence). The CDR3 is 19 amino acids. CDR3 nucleotides: TGTGCCACCGAGCACGGACTAGCGGGATCCGAGTCGAACACCGGGGAGCTGTTTTTT. Residues: CATEHGLAGSESNTGELFF.

In its sample, this clone was seen a few times. The rearrangement joins TRBV2 to TRBJ1-2; tentatively, D is TRBD1 (5 bases). The CDR3 length is 12 residues. V was cut by 8 bases and J by 3 bases, with 10 bases left in between. Germline V gene data show CDR1 as SNHLY and CDR2 as FYNNEI. CDR3 protein: CASDSGYYGYTF. DNA of the CDR3: TGTGCCAGCGATTCAGGGTACTATGGCTACACCTTC.

The rearrangement links TRBV27 to TRBJ2-7; 7 nucleotides line up with TRBD2. This CDR3 spans 14 amino acids. Trimming cost V 5 bases and J 4 bases; bases outside gene matches: 8. Germline assignment: CDR1 MNHEY and CDR2 SMNVEV (reference sequence). For the CDR3, the DNA is TGTGCCAGCAGTCGCTCTAGCGGAGCTTACGAGCAGTACTTC. Its translation is CASSRSSGAYEQYF.